What follows are 24 T cell receptor beta chains derived from one specimen sequenced in a study of human T cells and chemical hapten exposure. In TCRdb, the RACE reads were re-called with MiXCR into one record per CDR3 protein. The sample records some 46,000 distinct CDR3 sequences, around 4.1% being singletons. Specified time point: healthy volunteer bleed at 2 weeks. Unfractionated whole blood yielded total RNA. The sample taken for sequencing was whole blood. Source of these receptors: a female donor in good health. Some clones in this sample may be carry-over from other donors' samples.

At least ten counts were recorded for this clonotype. The rearrangement links TRBV7-2 to TRBJ2-5; the D gene is possibly TRBD2 (6 bases). Germline CDR1 SGHTA, CDR2 FQGNSA. Trimming removed 5 bases at V and 4 bases at J, with 17 bases between. The CDR3 is 15 amino acids. The CDR3 coding sequence is TGTGCCAGCAGCCCAGTCGCGGGACCTGGAGAGACCCAGTACTTC. This sequence encodes CASSPVAGPGETQYF.

Note on this clonotype: This may stem from a read error, because a much larger clone lies one nucleotide away. This sequence joins TRBV7-8 and TRBJ2-3; D is uncertain. Germline CDR1 SGHVS, CDR2 FQNEAQ. The CDR3 sequence is 14 residues long. Trimming took off 7 bases at V and 1 base at J, with 12 bases between the two ends. The CDR3 nucleotides read TGTGCCAGCACCCCCGGTCAGGGCACAGATACGCAGTATTTT. It translates to CASTPGQGTDTQYF. The whole variable domain, filled in from reference TRBV7-8 and TRBJ2-3, reads GAGVSQSPRYKVAKRGQDVALRCDPISGHVSLFWYQQALGQGPEFLTYFQNEAQLDKSGLPSDRFFAERPEGSVSTLKIQRTQQEDSAVYLCASTPGQGTDTQYFGPGTRLTVL.

In regard to this clonotype: Germline and junction disagree at one end, which may indicate a read error. The chain employs TRBV29-1 and TRBJ2-3; possible D gene TRBD2, 7 bases. Germline V lookup: CDR1 SQVTM, CDR2 ANQGSEA. This CDR3 has 12 residues. The DNA of the CDR3 is TGCAGCATAGGGGGGGGTCTAGATGCGCAGTATTTT. It translates to CSIGGGLDAQYF.

This clonotype was found many times. The chain employs TRBV11-2 and TRBJ2-7; D ambiguous. V shed 0 bases and J shed 0 bases, with 9 bases lying between them. There are 15 residues in the CDR3. Germline CDR1 and CDR2: SGHAT and FQNNGV. DNA of the CDR3: TGTGCCAGCAGCTTAGATTATTCAGACTCCTACGAGCAGTACTTC. Protein sequence: CASSLDYSDSYEQYF.

This clonotype has a count of ten or more. The chain combines TRBV2 with TRBJ1-1; D is undetermined. Trimming removed 7 bases at V and 0 bases at J, with 12 bases between. Germline lookup yields CDR1 SNHLY and CDR2 FYNNEI. This CDR3 is 14 amino acids long. The CDR3 here is CASIEGTVNTEAFF. The CDR3 DNA reads TGTGCCAGCATCGAGGGCACGGTGAACACTGAAGCTTTCTTT. Full variable domain (outside the CDR3, taken from reference TRBV2 and TRBJ1-1): EPEVTQTPSHQVTQMGQEVILRCVPISNHLYFYWYRQILGQKVEFLVSFYNNEISEKSEIFDDQFSVERPDGSNFTLKIRSTKLEDSAMYFCASIEGTVNTEAFFGQGTRLTVV.

This clonotype was seen ten or more times. This chain joins TRBV11-2 and TRBJ1-1, with D unclear. Germline CDR1 SGHAT, CDR2 FQNNGV. Trimming stripped 5 bases from V and 7 bases from J, with 14 bases between. CDR3 length: 13 residues. The CDR3 coding sequence is TGTGCCAGCAGCGAAGGGTTGATAGTTGAAGCTTTCTTT. Amino acids: CASSEGLIVEAFF.

This clonotype came up many times. J is TRBJ2-7 and V is TRBV4-2, with TRBD2 identical over 7 bases. Germline V gene sequence: CDR1 LGHNA, CDR2 YNFKEQ. V lost 0 bases and J lost 1; bases outside the gene matches: 12. This CDR3 is built from 18 residues. CDR3 amino acids: CASSQDWASGEGSYEQYF. DNA of the CDR3: TGTGCCAGCAGCCAAGATTGGGCTAGCGGCGAGGGGTCCTACGAGCAGTACTTC.

This chain links TRBV19 with TRBJ1-4; D unclear. CDR3 size: 14 residues. Germline V lookup: CDR1 LNHDA, CDR2 SQIVND (reference sequence). V shed 3 bases and J shed 3 bases, with 8 bases lying between them. In DNA form, the CDR3 reads TGTGCCAGTAGTATGCTGCTTTCTAATGAAAAACTGTTTTTT. Residues: CASSMLLSNEKLFF.

Many counts were recorded for this clonotype. The chain couples TRBV4-3 to TRBJ1-2; D is ambiguous. CDR1 is LGHNA, CDR2 YSLEER, per germline. V lost 2 bases and J lost 0, with 13 bases in between. CDR3 length: 16 amino acids. The CDR3 DNA sequence: TGCGCCAGCAGCCAACTAAAGATGAGTACTAACTATGGCTACACCTTC. Protein product: CASSQLKMSTNYGYTF.

Comment on this clonotype: A much larger clonotype is one base distant, so this may be a read error. The rearrangement joins TRBV7-2 to TRBJ1-2, with 8 bases lining up with TRBD1. The V gene's germline CDR1 is SGHTA and CDR2 FQGNSA. The CDR3 is made up of 13 amino acids. CDR3 in DNA: TGTGTCAGCAGCTCCGGACAGGGAGGAGGCTACACCTTC. It encodes CVSSSGQGGGYTF.

This clonotype was observed many times. The rearrangement links TRBV29-1 to TRBJ2-2, with 11 bases matching TRBD1. V was pared by 4 bases and J by 7 bases, with 5 bases of the junction left unmatched. The CDR3 spans 14 residues. Germline-derived CDR1 and CDR2 are SQVTM and ANQGSEA. This chain's CDR3 is CSVGGQGAIGELFF. The CDR3 DNA follows: TGCAGCGTTGGAGGACAGGGGGCTATCGGGGAGCTGTTTTTT.

This clonotype occurred many times. This chain uses TRBV12-3 or TRBV12-4 with TRBJ2-7; D is perhaps TRBD1 or TRBD2 (5 bases each). Trimming left V 4 bases short and J 7 bases short, with 20 bases between. CDR3 length: 15 amino acids. CDR3 sequence: CASSSGVGTPREQYF. In nucleotides, the CDR3 is TGTGCCAGCAGTTCGGGCGTGGGGACCCCTAGGGAGCAGTACTTC.

In this sample, this clonotype turned up many times. This chain uses TRBV7-9 with TRBJ1-1; 8 nucleotides line up with TRBD1. V trimming: 4 bases; J trimming: 8 bases; junction bases outside the gene matches: 12. CDR3 length: 15 amino acids. Germline-derived CDR1 and CDR2 are SEHNR and FQNEAQ (reference sequence). CDR3 residues: CASSSRQGRFGEAFF. The CDR3 DNA is TGTGCCAGCAGCTCCAGACAGGGGAGATTCGGGGAAGCTTTCTTT.

This clonotype was observed at least ten times. The J gene is TRBJ1-5, the V gene TRBV6-2 or TRBV6-3, with TRBD1 identical over 7 bases. The J segment lost 6 bases and the V segment lost 5 bases, leaving 7 bases of the junction unmatched. Germline V CDR1 and CDR2: MNHEY, SVGEGT. The CDR3 totals 14 residues. CDR3 nucleotide sequence: TGTGCCAGCAGTACTTCAGGGGGGGGTCAGCCCCAGCATTTT. Translating gives CASSTSGGGQPQHF.

This clonotype appeared many times. The chain recombines TRBV6-4 with TRBJ2-2; 8 bases agree with TRBD2. The CDR3 loop spans 15 amino acids. CDR1 and CDR2 (germline): MRHNA, SNTAGT. The V segment lost 6 bases and the J segment 1 base; nucleotides outside the gene matches: 4. The CDR3 DNA reads TGTGCCAGCAGCCCCGGGGGGGAGAACACCGGGGAGCTGTTTTTT. Protein: CASSPGGENTGELFF.

The rearrangement joins TRBV6-2 or TRBV6-3 to TRBJ1-1, with TRBD1 as a possible D gene (6 bases). Per the germline V gene, CDR1 is MNHEY and CDR2 is SVGEGT. V was shortened by 2 bases and J by 3 bases, with 16 bases between the two germline ends. The CDR3 runs 16 residues. DNA for the CDR3: TGTGCCAGCAGTTACCTCCAAGAGGAGGGGGACACTGAAGCTTTCTTT. This gives the protein CASSYLQEEGDTEAFF.

This clonotype showed up many times. This rearrangement joins TRBV2 to TRBJ1-1, with D perhaps TRBD1 (6 bases). Germline V gene sequence: CDR1 SNHLY, CDR2 FYNNEI. Trimming removed 6 bases at V and 0 bases at J, with 8 bases between. CDR3 length equals 13 residues. The CDR3 protein is CASRGTMNTEAFF. CDR3 DNA sequence: TGTGCCAGCAGAGGGACAATGAACACTGAAGCTTTCTTT.

The rearrangement uses TRBV5-5 and TRBJ1-1; no definite D call. Germline V lookup: CDR1 SGHKS, CDR2 YYEKEE (reference sequence). The CDR3 runs to 14 residues. With 1 base removed from V and 0 bases from J, the gap between germline ends came to 7 bases. The CDR3 spells CASSLYSVNTEAFF. CDR3 in DNA: TGTGCCAGCAGCTTGTATTCAGTGAACACTGAAGCTTTCTTT. The whole variable domain, filled in from reference TRBV5-5 and TRBJ1-1, reads DAGVTQSPTHLIKTRGQQVTLRCSPISGHKSVSWYQQVLGQGPQFIFQYYEKEERGRGNFPDRFSARQFPNYSSELNVNALLLGDSALYLCASSLYSVNTEAFFGQGTRLTVV.

The table lists this clonotype with many counts. V and J are TRBV12-3 or TRBV12-4 and TRBJ2-5, with 9 bases identical to TRBD2. CDR3 length: 14 amino acids. J gave up 2 bases and V 6 bases, and 4 bases lay outside the gene matches. The CDR3 region has the DNA TGTGCCAGCAGGGTAGCGGGGGCTCAAGAGACCCAGTACTTC. Amino acid sequence: CASRVAGAQETQYF.

This clonotype occurred a few times. The chain has TRBV7-2 and TRBJ2-1; D uncertain. CDR1 and CDR2 (germline): SGHTA, FQGNSA. CDR3 length: 14 amino acids. V was trimmed by 4 bases and J by 4 bases, leaving 11 bases between them. The CDR3 coding sequence is TGTGCCAGCAGCTCCCTTACTCCATACAATGAGCAGTTCTTC. This gives the protein CASSSLTPYNEQFF.

This clonotype was picked up many times. The chain has TRBV5-5 and TRBJ2-7; TRBD1 is a possible D gene (5 bases). Germline assignment: CDR1 SGHKS and CDR2 YYEKEE (reference sequence). The CDR3 is made up of 14 amino acids. Trimming removed 2 bases at V and 5 bases at J, with 14 bases between. CDR3 region: CASSFQPGMDEQYF. CDR3 nucleotide sequence: TGTGCCAGCAGCTTCCAGCCAGGGATGGACGAGCAGTACTTC.

This clonotype was counted ten times or more. The V call is TRBV12-3 or TRBV12-4, the J call TRBJ1-1; 8 nucleotides agree with TRBD1. The CDR3 spans 17 residues. V trimming: 6 bases; J trimming: 2 bases; junction bases outside the gene matches: 14. The CDR3 bases are TGTGCCAGCAGCGAGGCAGGGGGCGGCGTAGAAAACACTGAAGCTTTCTTT. Amino acid sequence: CASSEAGGGVENTEAFF.

This clonotype was seen at least ten times. The genes are TRBV7-6 and TRBJ2-6; TRBD1 is a possible D gene (6 bases). There are 17 residues in the CDR3. From germline, CDR1 is SGHVS and CDR2 FNYEAQ. Trimming pared 5 bases from V and 1 base from J, leaving 15 bases between. The CDR3: CASSLGALRSGANVLTF. The CDR3, as DNA: TGTGCCAGCAGCCTGGGGGCGTTAAGGTCTGGGGCCAACGTCCTGACTTTC.

This clonotype was found many times. The chain has TRBV5-1 and TRBJ1-1, with D possibly being TRBD1 (5 bases). The ends were cut back, 7 bases at V and 5 bases at J, with 9 bases in the middle. From germline, CDR1 is SGHRS and CDR2 YFSETQ. The CDR3 length is 11 residues. CDR3 bases: TGCGCCAGCCGGGACTTGACTGAAGCTTTCTTT. This encodes CASRDLTEAFF.